What follows are 5 T cell receptor beta chains derived from one specimen sequenced in a study of cytomegalovirus exposure and HLA in healthy donors. 60 Vbeta and 13 Jbeta primers were used in PCR. This table comes from immunoSEQ multiplex PCR, and its TCRdb copy is limited to in-frame clones, with some not included. This sample's table reports roughly 110,000 clones. The sample consisted of PBMCs. Every receptor here comes from a man under 40 in good health and CMV-seronegative.

The genes are TRBV11-2 and TRBJ1-6; 9 bases match TRBD1. J lost 0 bases, V lost 8 bases, and 14 bases had no gene match. Looked up from germline, CDR1 is SGHAT and CDR2 is FQNNGV. The CDR3 extends over 19 amino acids. CDR3 DNA sequence: TGTGCCAGCCGAAAACTCCCGGGACAGGGTGGCTCCTATAATTCACCCCTCCACTTT. Translation gives CASRKLPGQGGSYNSPLHF.

The chain employs TRBV5-1 and TRBJ2-5; 11 bases line up with TRBD2. The CDR3 totals 18 residues. Germline CDR1 and CDR2: SGHRS and YFSETQ. J was trimmed by 2 bases and V by 0 bases; bases with no gene match: 9. The CDR3 loop reads CASSLVGVAGGIQETQYF. In DNA, the CDR3 is TGCGCCAGCAGCTTGGTCGGGGTAGCGGGGGGGATACAAGAGACCCAGTACTTC. Full variable domain (missing parts from reference TRBV5-1 and TRBJ2-5): KAGVTQTPRYLIKTRGQQVTLSCSPISGHRSVSWYQQTPGQGLQFLFEYFSETQRNKGNFPGRFSGRQFSNSRSEMNVSTLELGDSALYLCASSLVGVAGGIQETQYFGPGTRLLVL.

The chain couples TRBV18 to TRBJ2-3; TRBD2 agrees at 16 bases. V trimming: 3 bases; J trimming: 4 bases; junction bases outside the gene matches: 4. Germline CDR1 and CDR2: KGHSH and LQKENI. CDR3 size: 17 residues. In nucleotides, the CDR3 is TGTGCCAGCTCACCTGGGACTAGCGGGGGGGCCTCAGATACGCAGTATTTT. It yields the protein CASSPGTSGGASDTQYF.

V and J are TRBV7-2 and TRBJ1-3; D is unresolved. The CDR3 length is 15 residues. Germline V CDR1 and CDR2: SGHTA, FQGNSA. The V gene lost 5 bases and the J gene lost 0 bases, with 11 bases spanning the gap. The CDR3 DNA sequence: TGTGCCAGCAGCCACGACTCGAGCTCTGGAAACACCATATATTTT. This sequence encodes CASSHDSSSGNTIYF.

This chain joins TRBV18 and TRBJ1-3; no clear D. The CDR3 is 16 residues long. From germline, CDR1 is KGHSH and CDR2 LQKENI. V shed 6 bases and J shed 0 bases, with 15 bases lying between them. The CDR3 is CASSTNWQSSGNTIYF. DNA of the CDR3: TGTGCCAGCTCCACCAATTGGCAGTCCTCTGGAAACACCATATATTTT.